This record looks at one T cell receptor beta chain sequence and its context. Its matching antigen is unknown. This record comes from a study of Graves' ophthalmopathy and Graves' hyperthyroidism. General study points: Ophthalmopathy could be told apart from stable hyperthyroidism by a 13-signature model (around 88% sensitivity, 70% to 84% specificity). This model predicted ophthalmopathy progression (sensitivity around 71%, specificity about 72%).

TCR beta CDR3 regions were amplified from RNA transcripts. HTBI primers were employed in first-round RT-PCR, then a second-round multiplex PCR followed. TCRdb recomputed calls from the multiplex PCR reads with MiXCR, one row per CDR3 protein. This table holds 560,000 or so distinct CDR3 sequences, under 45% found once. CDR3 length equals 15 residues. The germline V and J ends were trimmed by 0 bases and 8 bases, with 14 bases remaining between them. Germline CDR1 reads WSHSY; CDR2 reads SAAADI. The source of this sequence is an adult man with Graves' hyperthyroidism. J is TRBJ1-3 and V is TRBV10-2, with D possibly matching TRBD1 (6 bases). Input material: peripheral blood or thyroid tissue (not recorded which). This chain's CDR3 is CASSESRGDGYTIYF. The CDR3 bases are TGCGCCAGCAGTGAGTCCAGGGGAGATGGCTACACCATATATTTT.